The following is a T cell receptor beta chain sequence with its context. The antigen is not known. This specimen belongs to a study of breast tumors, draining lymph nodes, adjacent tissues. Whole-study findings and limits: Compared with basal-like, luminal-like tumors shared significantly more repertoire with nontumor tissue. Findings are consistent with lymph node origin and intratumoral expansion of most tumor T cells.

One entry per CDR3 protein, called by TCRdb with MiXCR from the multiplex PCR reads. The data hold over 250,000 distinct CDR3 sequences, with roughly 31% observed a single time. The lymph nodes were axillary draining lymph nodes from breast cancer patients. CDR3 length equals 10 residues. Trimming pared 3 bases from V and 13 bases from J, leaving 4 bases between. From germline, CDR1 is SGHAT and CDR2 FQNNGV. The sample was axillary lymph node tissue. V usage is TRBV11-2 and J usage is TRBJ2-6; no reliable D call. The receptor was isolated from a female donor with breast cancer. Some clones in this sample may be carry-over from other donors' samples. The CDR3 is CASSLGVLTF. DNA for the CDR3: TGTGCCAGCAGCTTGGGGGTCCTGACTTTC.